The clone carrying this T cell receptor (beta chain) was seen only a few times. The antigen is unknown. This sample was taken from a study of blood T cells in healthy people across ages. Study observations and caveats: Long-lived donors carried more naive CD4+ cells and greater diversity than aged donors.

A J-beta primer mix and a sample-barcoded 5' primer were used in a second PCR of about 7 to 11 cycles. Per sample, CDR3-containing paired-end reads numbered at least 2.5 million. Via MiXCR, TCRdb re-called the 5' RACE reads, giving one row per CDR3 protein. This sample yields 850,000 to 1,000,000 distinct CDR3 sequences, of which roughly 50% are seen a single time; about 22% belongs to the top ten. This CDR3 is 12 amino acids long. V was pared by 3 bases and J by 7 bases, with 9 bases between. From germline, CDR1 is KGHDR and CDR2 SFDVKD. Sequencing used blood. This receptor was obtained from a woman aged 60-75 years in good health. The gene calls are TRBV24-1 and TRBJ2-7, with D possibly matching TRBD1 (5 bases). In DNA, the CDR3 is TGTGCCACCAGTGATGCAGGGCGGGAGCAGTACTTC. Its protein product is CATSDAGREQYF.